The clone carrying this T cell receptor (beta chain) was observed a handful of times. Antigen: not known. The DNA is left out, because the CDR3 cannot be placed on it with certainty; the CDR3 is given as TCRdb lists it. Counting both end residues, the CDR3 totals 13 amino acids. The sample comes from a study of T cells in Graves' hyperthyroidism and ophthalmopathy. Study-level background: Upon initial diagnosis and before any treatment, peripheral blood was collected.

The TCR beta CDR3 regions underwent amplification using RNA transcripts as the source. The HTBI set primed first-round TCR CDR3 RT-PCR. TCRdb re-called the multiplex PCR reads through MiXCR, storing one row per CDR3 protein. The sample lists about 460,000 distinct CDR3 sequences; around a fifth were seen once. Findings of the study overall: In validation, the model predicted ophthalmopathy. These predictions came a median about 6.5 months before onset.

Exclusion of a patient resulted from uncontrolled infection, other autoimmune disease, pregnancy or lactation. Sequenced input: blood. This chain links TRBV12-3 or TRBV12-4 with TRBJ2-3. The source is a woman aged 70 to 79 with Graves' ophthalmopathy. The CDR3 here is CASSFLETDTQYF.